The 29 T cell receptor beta chains in this list originate from one sample, sequenced in a study of cytomegalovirus exposure and HLA in healthy donors. Amplification used 60 Vbeta primers and 13 Jbeta primers. Using immunoSEQ multiplex PCR, the repertoire was profiled, and TCRdb retains in-frame clones only, with some absent. This sample's table has roughly 62,000 clones. Sequencing input: PBMCs. These receptors were collected from a woman aged 18-29 years in good health and CMV-seronegative.

V gene TRBV6-5 combines with J gene TRBJ2-5; D is unclear. Germline CDR1 and CDR2: MNHEY and SVGAGI. The CDR3 is 12 amino acids. The ends were cut back, 3 bases at V and 4 bases at J, with 6 bases in the middle. CDR3 residues: CASSYTGETQYF. Here the CDR3 DNA reads TGTGCCAGCAGTTATACGGGAGAGACCCAGTACTTC.

This chain links TRBV25-1 with TRBJ2-7; possible D gene TRBD1, 6 bases. V lost 7 bases to trimming and J lost 0 bases, with 7 bases between them. The CDR3 has 12 residues. CDR1 and CDR2 (germline): MGHDK, SYGVNS. The CDR3 protein is CASTGDSYEQYF. The CDR3 DNA sequence: TGTGCCAGCACAGGGGACTCCTACGAGCAGTACTTC.

The J gene is TRBJ2-7, the V gene TRBV7-6, with 12 bases identical to TRBD2. V dropped 5 bases and J dropped 2; count of bases not matched to a gene: 10. The CDR3 has 17 residues. Germline V lookup: CDR1 SGHVS, CDR2 FNYEAQ. CDR3 sequence: CASSTGTSGGSTYEQYF. The CDR3 DNA sequence: TGTGCCAGCAGCACCGGAACTAGCGGGGGGTCCACCTACGAGCAGTACTTC.

The DNA for the CDR3 is TGTGCCAGTAGTATACGTCCCGGGACAGGGTGGAAGGGCTATGGCTACACCTTC. It specifies CASSIRPGTGWKGYGYTF. This chain uses TRBV19 with TRBJ1-2; 9 nucleotides match TRBD1. The CDR3 extends over 18 amino acids. CDR1 is LNHDA, CDR2 SQIVND, per germline (reference sequence). V lost 2 bases to trimming and J lost 4 bases; unmatched junction nucleotides: 14.

The rearrangement joins TRBV2 to TRBJ1-2; TRBD1 aligns across 10 bases. The CDR3 consists of 13 residues. Germline CDR1 SNHLY, CDR2 FYNNEI. V lost 6 bases to trimming and J lost 8 bases; unmatched junction nucleotides: 6. Here the CDR3 reads CASRDRGADGYTF. Here the CDR3 DNA reads TGTGCCAGCAGGGACAGGGGGGCTGACGGCTACACCTTC.

Note on this clone: The same CDR3 is also encoded by other DNA sequences in this sample. V gene TRBV2 combines with J gene TRBJ1-6; unclear D gene. CDR1 is SNHLY and CDR2 is FYNNEI in the germline V gene. This CDR3 contains 12 residues. V lost 4 bases and J 12 bases, leaving 10 bases between the germline ends. CDR3 coding DNA: TGTGCCAGCAGTGGAGTCTCTATACCCCTCCACTTT. Translating gives CASSGVSIPLHF.

The genes are TRBV13 and TRBJ2-7, with 7 bases fitting TRBD2. V was pared by 3 bases and J by 3 bases, with 20 bases of the junction left unmatched. CDR1 PRHDT and CDR2 FYEKMQ come from the germline V gene (reference sequence). There are 19 residues in the CDR3. The CDR3 DNA is TGTGCCAGCAGCTTTTTGGGGGGAGGTAGCGGGCGGCTTCGCTACGAGCAGTACTTC. Encoded protein: CASSFLGGGSGRLRYEQYF.

The rearrangement joins TRBV5-4 to TRBJ2-6; possibly TRBD1 for D (5 bases). Between the trimmed V and J ends, which lost 2 bases and 4 bases, there was a span of 13 bases. CDR3 length: 16 amino acids. CDR1 is SGHNT and CDR2 is YYREEE in the germline V gene (reference sequence). This CDR3 reads CASSFDSRAGANVLTF. In DNA form, the CDR3 reads TGTGCCAGCAGCTTTGACAGTCGGGCAGGGGCCAACGTCCTGACTTTC.

The chain has TRBV11-3 and TRBJ2-2; D perhaps matches TRBD1 (6 bases). V was clipped by 0 bases and J by 7 bases, with 12 bases between them. The CDR3 covers 15 residues. In germline, CDR1 is SGHNT, CDR2 YENEEA. Here the CDR3 reads CASSLEGAFGGELFF. CDR3 nucleotide sequence: TGTGCCAGCAGCTTAGAGGGGGCTTTTGGCGGGGAGCTGTTTTTT.

The chain uses TRBV6-1 and TRBJ2-7, with 11 bases lining up with TRBD2. This CDR3 is built from 15 residues. The J segment lost 0 bases and the V segment lost 4 bases, leaving 2 bases of the junction unmatched. CDR1 is MNHNS, CDR2 SASEGT, per germline. As DNA, the CDR3 is TGTGCCAGCAGTGGACTAGCGGGAAGCTCCTACGAGCAGTACTTC. This codes for CASSGLAGSSYEQYF.

The chain joins TRBV2 to TRBJ2-7, with 8 bases lining up with TRBD2. Germline assignment: CDR1 SNHLY and CDR2 FYNNEI. The CDR3 spans 16 residues. Trimming removed 4 bases from V and 2 bases from J; junction bases left unmatched: 10. CDR3 sequence (DNA): TGTGCCAGCAGTGCCGAGGCGGGGGGCCTAACCTACGAGCAGTACTTC. Amino acids: CASSAEAGGLTYEQYF.

The V call is TRBV29-1, the J call TRBJ2-1; tentative D call: TRBD1 (6 bases). V lost 4 bases and J lost 7, with 8 bases in between. Germline lookup yields CDR1 SQVTM and CDR2 ANQGSEA. The CDR3 is 11 amino acids. In DNA form, the CDR3 reads TGCAGCGTTGGGGGGCCGAATGAGCAGTTCTTC. This encodes CSVGGPNEQFF.

The V and J genes are TRBV9 and TRBJ2-5, with D uncertain. V was shortened by 0 bases and J by 2 bases, with 5 bases between the two germline ends. The CDR3 is 13 amino acids. CDR1 and CDR2 from the germline V gene are SGDLS and YYNGEE. CDR3 DNA sequence: TGTGCCAGCAGCGTAGCCCCGCAAGAGACCCAGTACTTC. This gives the protein CASSVAPQETQYF.

About this clone itself: Other DNA sequences from this sample encode an identical CDR3 as well. The rearrangement links TRBV30 to TRBJ1-1; perhaps TRBD1 as D (5 bases). V was clipped by 1 base and J by 10 bases, with 16 bases between them. This CDR3 comprises 13 residues. CDR1 is GTSNPN, CDR2 SVGIG, per germline (reference sequence). CDR3 in DNA: TGTGCCTGGAGTGGCCGGGGGGGACTTGGAGCTTTCTTT. Protein sequence: CAWSGRGGLGAFF.

The chain employs TRBV7-2 and TRBJ1-1; a weak D match, TRBD1 (6 bases). Deletions cut 1 base from V and 2 bases from J, with 11 bases between. Germline V gene data show CDR1 as SGHTA and CDR2 as FQGNSA. The CDR3 covers 15 residues. The CDR3 region is CASSLVGGPNTEAFF. The CDR3 bases are TGTGCCAGCAGCTTAGTGGGGGGGCCCAACACTGAAGCTTTCTTT.

V and J are TRBV29-1 and TRBJ1-1; the D gene is possibly TRBD1 (5 bases). This CDR3 contains 11 residues. Trimming took 4 bases from V and 8 from J, leaving 11 bases between them. Germline lookup yields CDR1 SQVTM and CDR2 ANQGSEA. CDR3 protein: CSVAGSWEAFF. The CDR3 bases are TGCAGCGTTGCAGGGTCTTGGGAAGCTTTCTTT.

This chain connects TRBV9 to TRBJ2-5; 10 bases fit TRBD2. The CDR3 has 14 residues. Germline values: CDR1 SGDLS, CDR2 YYNGEE. J was trimmed by 5 bases and V by 3 bases; bases with no gene match: 4. CDR3: CASSESGGAETQYF. As DNA, the CDR3 is TGTGCCAGCAGCGAAAGCGGGGGGGCGGAGACCCAGTACTTC.

The chain has TRBV25-1 and TRBJ1-3; tentative D call: TRBD1 (6 bases). Between the trimmed V and J ends, which lost 5 bases and 5 bases, there was a span of 16 bases. This CDR3 is 15 amino acids long. The germline V gene has CDR1 MGHDK and CDR2 SYGVNS. The CDR3 protein is CASSNDRQARNTIYF. The CDR3 nucleotides read TGTGCCAGCAGTAATGACAGGCAGGCTAGAAACACCATATATTTT.

The chain links TRBV29-1 to TRBJ2-2, with 8 bases that match TRBD2. The ends lost 5 bases at V and 5 bases at J; junction bases unmatched: 10. Germline CDR1 and CDR2: SQVTM and ANQGSEA. This CDR3 contains 15 residues. CDR3 bases: TGCAGCGTTCGGTGGGCGGGAGGCGGTACCGGGGAGCTGTTTTTT. Amino acids: CSVRWAGGGTGELFF.

This chain joins TRBV5-1 and TRBJ2-7; the match to TRBD1 covers 9 bases. V lost 8 bases, J lost 5 bases, and 8 bases stayed unmatched. This CDR3 comprises 13 residues. The V gene's germline CDR1 is SGHRS and CDR2 YFSETQ. The CDR3 DNA reads as TGCGCCAGTGGGGACAGGGTCCAGAACGAGCAGTACTTC. This sequence encodes CASGDRVQNEQYF.

V gene TRBV6-1 combines with J gene TRBJ2-1, with D unclear. The CDR3 contains 13 residues. Between the trimmed V and J ends, which lost 2 bases and 7 bases, there was a span of 9 bases. Germline lookup yields CDR1 MNHNS and CDR2 SASEGT. For the CDR3, the DNA is TGTGCCAGCAGTGAACCCCCCCCGAATGAGCAGTTCTTC. Residues: CASSEPPPNEQFF.

The rearrangement uses TRBV11-2 and TRBJ1-1, with D perhaps TRBD1 (5 bases). V was shortened by 2 bases and J by 6 bases, with 10 bases between the two germline ends. The CDR3 length is 13 residues. Germline V CDR1 and CDR2: SGHAT, FQNNGV. This CDR3 reads CASSLLYRSEAFF. DNA of the CDR3: TGTGCCAGCAGCTTATTGTACAGGTCTGAAGCTTTCTTT.

The genes are TRBV7-2 and TRBJ2-1; D call uncertain. This CDR3 comprises 13 residues. Per germline, CDR1 SGHTA and CDR2 FQGNSA. V was pared by 5 bases and J by 0 bases, with 5 bases between. CDR3 nucleotides: TGTGCCAGCAGCCCTACCTCCTACAATGAGCAGTTCTTC. Protein product: CASSPTSYNEQFF. The full variable domain, its missing parts supplied by reference TRBV7-2 and TRBJ2-1, is GAGVSQSPSNKVTEKGKDVELRCDPISGHTALYWYRQSLGQGLEFLIYFQGNSAPDKSGLPSDRFSAERTGGSVSTLTIQRTQQEDSAVYLCASSPTSYNEQFFGPGTRLTVL.

The CDR3 nucleotides are TGCGCCAGCAGCCGACTAGCGGGGGCAACAGATACGCAGTATTTT. Protein sequence: CASSRLAGATDTQYF. The chain recombines TRBV5-1 with TRBJ2-3; 12 bases fit TRBD2. Germline V lookup: CDR1 SGHRS, CDR2 YFSETQ. This CDR3 is built from 15 residues. Trimming at V came to 4 bases and at J to 3 bases, leaving 3 bases not matched to a gene.

The J gene is TRBJ2-7, the V gene TRBV18, with 12 bases lining up with TRBD1. Per the germline V gene, CDR1 is KGHSH and CDR2 is LQKENI. This CDR3 contains 16 residues. Trimming removed 0 bases from V and 4 bases from J; junction bases left unmatched: 4. CDR3 nucleotide sequence: TGTGCCAGCTCACCACCGGGGACAGGGGGCGGATACGAGCAGTACTTC. Amino acid sequence: CASSPPGTGGGYEQYF. Drawing the rest from reference TRBV18 and TRBJ2-7, the complete variable domain is NAGVMQNPRHLVRRRGQEARLRCSPMKGHSHVYWYRQLPEEGLKFMVYLQKENIIDESGMPKERFSAEFPKEGPSILRIQQVVRGDSAAYFCASSPPGTGGGYEQYFGPGTRLTVT.

The V and J genes are TRBV6-5 and TRBJ2-7; tentatively, D is TRBD2 (6 bases). CDR1 and CDR2 (germline): MNHEY, SVGAGI. This CDR3 spans 16 amino acids. V shed 0 bases and J shed 5 bases, with 17 bases lying between them. CDR3: CASSYSVGEANHEQYF. CDR3 DNA sequence: TGTGCCAGCAGTTACTCTGTGGGGGAGGCTAACCACGAGCAGTACTTC.

CDR3: CASSLRTAVGGYTF. The CDR3 bases are TGTGCCAGCAGCTTAAGGACAGCGGTCGGTGGCTACACCTTC. V usage is TRBV13 and J usage is TRBJ1-2, with a weak D call TRBD1 (6 bases). Deletions cut 2 bases from V and 7 bases from J, with 14 bases between. This CDR3 is built from 14 residues. Germline V gene sequence: CDR1 PRHDT, CDR2 FYEKMQ (reference sequence).

The rearrangement uses TRBV2 and TRBJ2-2, with 16 bases matching TRBD2. The V gene end was trimmed by 7 bases and the J gene end by 6 bases; junction bases not matched to a gene: 8. CDR1 is SNHLY and CDR2 is FYNNEI in the germline V gene. CDR3 size: 17 residues. As DNA, the CDR3 is TGTGCCAGCAAACCGGGACTAGCGGGGGGGCCATCCGGGGAGCTGTTTTTT. It translates to CASKPGLAGGPSGELFF.

The chain uses TRBV4-2 and TRBJ1-5; 8 bases agree with TRBD1. The CDR3 is 16 amino acids. Trimming at V came to 0 bases and at J to 9 bases, leaving 10 bases not matched to a gene. The germline V gene encodes CDR1 LGHNA and CDR2 YNFKEQ. The CDR3 coding sequence is TGTGCCAGCAGCCAAGAGGTGCAGGGGGCTGATGGGCCCCAGCATTTT. This gives the protein CASSQEVQGADGPQHF.